This T cell receptor beta chain was sequenced in a study of T-cell memory formation after mild COVID-19. Study background: Largely donor-specific TCR clusters were found.

Using its own MiXCR run on the 5' RACE reads, TCRdb lists one record per CDR3 protein. The sample yields about 610,000 distinct CDR3 sequences, roughly 17% seen once. Sequencing was carried out using PBMCs or a T cell subset sorted from them (not recorded which). The TCR was taken from an adult woman who had mild COVID-19 (a few samples of this study predate the infection). Cell type and time point are not known.

CDR3 nucleotides: TGTGCCAGCAGCTTAACGAGCGGGAGGGGGGATACGCAGTATTTT. Protein sequence: CASSLTSGRGDTQYF. The V gene is TRBV11-2, the J gene TRBJ2-3, with 10 bases fitting TRBD2. This CDR3 has 15 amino acids. Per the germline V gene, CDR1 is SGHAT and CDR2 is FQNNGV. The junction had 5 bases not matched to a gene; V was cut back by 2 bases and J by 6 bases.